The present entry profiles one T cell receptor (beta chain) with its context. These data come from a study of blood T cells in healthy people across ages. Trimming removed 4 bases from V and 11 bases from J; junction bases left unmatched: 9. Germline lookup yields CDR1 SGDLS and CDR2 YYNGEE. There are 13 residues in the CDR3. A second PCR of 7 to 11 cycles used a sample-barcoded 5' primer and a J-beta primer mix. TCRdb processed the 5' RACE reads anew with MiXCR; each CDR3 protein has one entry. Here the sample spans about 730,000 distinct CDR3 sequences, more than 40% being singletons. The chain links TRBV9 to TRBJ2-5; 9 bases fit TRBD1. The source material was blood. This sequence originates from a woman aged 55-69 years in good health. The CDR3 here is CASSKTTGGEQYF. CDR3 in DNA: TGTGCCAGCAGCAAGACGACAGGGGGGGAGCAGTACTTC.